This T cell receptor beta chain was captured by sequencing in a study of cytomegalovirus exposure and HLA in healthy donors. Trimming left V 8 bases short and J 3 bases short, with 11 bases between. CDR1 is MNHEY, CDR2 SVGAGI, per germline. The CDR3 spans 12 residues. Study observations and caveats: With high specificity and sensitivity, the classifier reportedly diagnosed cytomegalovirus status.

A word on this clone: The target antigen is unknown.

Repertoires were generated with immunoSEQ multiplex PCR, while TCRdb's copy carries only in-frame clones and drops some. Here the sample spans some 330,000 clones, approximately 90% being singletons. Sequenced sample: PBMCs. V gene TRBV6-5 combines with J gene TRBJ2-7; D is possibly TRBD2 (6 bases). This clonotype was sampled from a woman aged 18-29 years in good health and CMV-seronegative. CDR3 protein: CASRDSLYEQYF. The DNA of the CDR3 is TGTGCCAGCCGGGACTCCCTCTACGAGCAGTACTTC.